This T cell receptor (beta chain) was obtained from a study of T cell repertoires in cytomegalovirus infection. In the study overall: Matching HLA type, along with CMV infection, was indicated by public TCR beta signatures.

TCRdb re-analysed the reads in MiXCR, keeping a single row per CDR3 protein. The table shows more than 90,000 distinct CDR3 sequences, with roughly a tenth occurring only once. Study results and caveats: Identification of carriers of CMV plus the relevant HLA was achieved through cumulative public TCR beta family frequency. CMV-specific TCR beta clonotypes restricted by HLA-C were the ones dominating the ex vivo response.

This clonotype was counted at least ten times. Its antigen is still unknown. The CDR3 contains 14 residues. The V and J ends lost 3 bases and 0 bases respectively, with 8 bases between them. This receptor was identified in a human donor in good health (CMV status not recorded). Some clones in this sample may be carry-over from other donors' samples. Source material: PBMCs, sequenced either directly or after in vitro stimulation (not recorded which). This rearrangement joins TRBV12-3 or TRBV12-4 to TRBJ1-2; D possibly corresponds to TRBD1 (5 bases). The DNA for the CDR3 is TGTGCCAGCAGTTTTGGGGGATCTAACTATGGCTACACCTTC. Residues: CASSFGGSNYGYTF.